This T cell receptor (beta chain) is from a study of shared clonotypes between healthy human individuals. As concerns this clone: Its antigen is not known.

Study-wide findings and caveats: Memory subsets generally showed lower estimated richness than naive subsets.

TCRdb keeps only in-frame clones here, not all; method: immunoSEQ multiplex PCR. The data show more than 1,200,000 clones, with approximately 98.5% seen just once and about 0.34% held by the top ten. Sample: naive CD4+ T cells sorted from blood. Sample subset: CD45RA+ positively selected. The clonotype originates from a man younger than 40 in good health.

The CDR3 is CASSLARAGVGFF. The DNA for the CDR3 is TGTGCCAGCAGCTTGGCCAGAGCGGGAGTAGGTTTCTTC. The V and J genes are TRBV5-5 and TRBJ2-1; 8 nucleotides agree with TRBD2. The CDR3 sequence is 13 residues long. Trimming cost V 0 bases and J 16 bases; bases outside gene matches: 9. Per germline, CDR1 SGHKS and CDR2 YYEKEE (reference sequence).